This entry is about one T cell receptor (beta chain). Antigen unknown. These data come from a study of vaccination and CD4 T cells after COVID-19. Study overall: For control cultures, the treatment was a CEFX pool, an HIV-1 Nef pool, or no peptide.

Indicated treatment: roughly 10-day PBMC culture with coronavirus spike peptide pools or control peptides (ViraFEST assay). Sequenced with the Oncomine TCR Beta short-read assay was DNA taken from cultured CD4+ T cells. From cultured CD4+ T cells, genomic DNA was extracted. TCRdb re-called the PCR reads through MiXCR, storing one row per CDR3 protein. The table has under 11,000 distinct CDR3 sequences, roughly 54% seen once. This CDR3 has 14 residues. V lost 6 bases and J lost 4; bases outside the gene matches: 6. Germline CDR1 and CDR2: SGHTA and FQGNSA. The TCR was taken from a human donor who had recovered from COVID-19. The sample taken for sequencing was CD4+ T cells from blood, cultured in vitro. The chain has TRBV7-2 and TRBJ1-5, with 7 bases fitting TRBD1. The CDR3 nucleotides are TGTGCCAGCAGTTTGACAGGGTTGAATCAGCCCCAGCATTTT. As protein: CASSLTGLNQPQHF.